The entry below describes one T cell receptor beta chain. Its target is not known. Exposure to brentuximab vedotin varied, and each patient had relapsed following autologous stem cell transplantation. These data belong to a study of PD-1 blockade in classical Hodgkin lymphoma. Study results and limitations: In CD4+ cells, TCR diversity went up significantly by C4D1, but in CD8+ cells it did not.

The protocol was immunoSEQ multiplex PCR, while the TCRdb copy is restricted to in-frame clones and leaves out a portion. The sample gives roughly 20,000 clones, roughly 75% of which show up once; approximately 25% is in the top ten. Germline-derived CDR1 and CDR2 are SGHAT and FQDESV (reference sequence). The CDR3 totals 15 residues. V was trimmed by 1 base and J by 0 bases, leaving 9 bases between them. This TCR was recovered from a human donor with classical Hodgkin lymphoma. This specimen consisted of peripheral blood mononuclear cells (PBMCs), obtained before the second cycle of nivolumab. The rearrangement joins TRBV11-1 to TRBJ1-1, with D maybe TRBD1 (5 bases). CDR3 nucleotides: TGTGCCAGCAGCTTAGATCTGGGACTGAACACTGAAGCTTTCTTT. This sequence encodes CASSLDLGLNTEAFF. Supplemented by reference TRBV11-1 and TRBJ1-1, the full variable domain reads EAEVAQSPRYKITEKSQAVAFWCDPISGHATLYWYRQILGQGPELLVQFQDESVVDDSQLPKDRFSAERLKGVDSTLKIQPAELGDSAMYLCASSLDLGLNTEAFFGQGTRLTVV.